The 28 T cell receptor beta chains listed next were all sequenced from one sample in a study of cytomegalovirus exposure and HLA in healthy donors. Researchers ran the PCR with 60 Vbeta and 13 Jbeta primers. Repertoires were generated with immunoSEQ multiplex PCR, while TCRdb's copy carries only in-frame clones and drops some. The table includes roughly 180,000 clones, approximately 80% detected once. Input material: PBMCs. These receptors came from a woman in her forties or fifties in good health and CMV-seropositive.

The chain is built from TRBV7-3 and TRBJ1-2; 8 nucleotides align to TRBD1. Germline assignment: CDR1 SGHTA and CDR2 FQGTGA. This CDR3 contains 15 residues. After removal of 5 bases from V and 7 bases from J, the junction contained 12 bases not matched to a gene. This chain's CDR3 is CASSAQATGEGGYTF. In DNA, the CDR3 is TGTGCCAGCAGCGCTCAGGCGACAGGGGAGGGTGGCTACACCTTC.

The chain employs TRBV6-9 and TRBJ2-7; 11 positions match TRBD2. Germline V lookup: CDR1 MNHGY, CDR2 SVAAGI. This CDR3 contains 23 residues. V gave up 8 bases and J gave up 1 base; unmatched junction bases: 31. The CDR3 coding sequence is TGTGCCAGCCCACCCCCTGGGACAGACTCTTCCGACAGAACTAGCGGGGGATCCTACGAGCAGTACTTC. It encodes CASPPPGTDSSDRTSGGSYEQYF.

This chain connects TRBV5-4 to TRBJ1-6, with 8 bases lining up with TRBD1. Germline V gene lookup returns CDR1 SGHNT and CDR2 YYREEE (reference sequence). V shed 5 bases, J shed 5 bases, and the junction held 6 bases outside the gene matches. This CDR3 is built from 15 residues. DNA for the CDR3: TGTGCCAGCAGTTCGGACAGGGTGGATAATTCACCCCTCCACTTT. Its translation is CASSSDRVDNSPLHF. Based on the CDR3 plus reference TRBV5-4 and TRBJ1-6, the full variable domain is ETGVTQSPTHLIKTRGQQVTLRCSSQSGHNTVSWYQQALGQGPQFIFQYYREEENGRGNFPPRFSGLQFPNYSSELNVNALELDDSALYLCASSSDRVDNSPLHFGNGTRLTVT.

This clone was counted a few times. The chain's CDR3 is CASSLEAATYGYTF. The CDR3 region has the DNA TGTGCCAGCAGCCTGGAGGCGGCTACATATGGCTACACCTTC. J is TRBJ1-2 and V is TRBV5-5; D not resolved. There are 14 residues in the CDR3. Trimming stripped 4 bases from V and 5 bases from J, with 15 bases between. CDR1 is SGHKS, CDR2 YYEKEE, per germline (reference sequence).

J is TRBJ2-3 and V is TRBV7-3, with 8 bases matching TRBD2. Trimming cost V 6 bases and J 6 bases; bases outside gene matches: 14. Germline V lookup: CDR1 SGHTA, CDR2 FQGTGA. The CDR3 loop spans 16 amino acids. This CDR3 reads CASSLYGGGATDTQYF. DNA of the CDR3: TGTGCCAGCAGTCTTTACGGGGGGGGCGCAACGGATACGCAGTATTTT.

V is TRBV10-3 and J is TRBJ1-4; a possible D gene is TRBD1 (6 bases). The CDR3 has 14 residues. CDR1 and CDR2 (germline): ENHRY, SYGVKD. V was cut by 5 bases and J by 8 bases, with 15 bases left in between. CDR3 loop: CAISQGQDGEKLFF. The DNA of the CDR3 is TGTGCCATCAGTCAGGGGCAGGACGGCGAAAAACTGTTTTTT.

The chain joins TRBV2 to TRBJ2-2; 7 nucleotides align to TRBD2. The V gene's germline CDR1 is SNHLY and CDR2 FYNNEI. V lost 9 bases and J lost 4; bases outside the gene matches: 2. This CDR3 is built from 12 residues. The CDR3 sequence: CARRGSTGELFF. The CDR3, as DNA: TGTGCCAGGCGGGGGTCCACCGGGGAGCTGTTTTTT.

This clone was seen only once. The V gene is TRBV11-1, the J gene TRBJ2-1, with 7 positions matching TRBD2. The CDR3 contains 15 residues. Germline CDR1 is SGHAT and CDR2 is FQDESV (reference sequence). V lost 1 base, J lost 4 bases, and 4 bases stayed unmatched. The CDR3 region has the DNA TGTGCCAGCAGCTTAGAAAGCGGGGTGTACAATGAGCAGTTCTTC. It codes for CASSLESGVYNEQFF.

The chain has TRBV4-1 and TRBJ1-2, with a possible D match to TRBD1 (5 bases). The CDR3 runs to 18 residues. Trimming removed 0 bases at V and 4 bases at J, with 21 bases between. Germline CDR1 and CDR2: MGHRA and YSYEKL. The CDR3 region has the DNA TGCGCCAGCAGCCAAGATACAGGCCAGGCATTGGGGGGCTATGGCTACACCTTC. The encoded protein is CASSQDTGQALGGYGYTF.

This chain connects TRBV2 to TRBJ1-2; D gene ambiguous. CDR3 length: 13 residues. V was shortened by 6 bases and J by 2 bases, with 10 bases between the two germline ends. CDR1 and CDR2 from the germline V gene are SNHLY and FYNNEI. The CDR3 spells CASSATENYGYTF. The CDR3 coding sequence is TGTGCCAGCAGCGCGACTGAAAACTATGGCTACACCTTC.

V and J are TRBV4-2 and TRBJ2-2; possible D gene TRBD2, 6 bases. From germline, CDR1 is LGHNA and CDR2 YNFKEQ. The ends were cut back, 0 bases at V and 1 base at J, with 9 bases in the middle. The CDR3 extends over 16 amino acids. The CDR3 loop reads CASSQEASENTGELFF. The CDR3 coding sequence is TGTGCCAGCAGCCAAGAGGCTAGCGAGAACACCGGGGAGCTGTTTTTT.

This clone was detected only a few times. The CDR3 here is CSAAGQGTDTQYF. CDR3 nucleotides: TGCAGCGCCGCGGGACAGGGCACAGATACGCAGTATTTT. This sequence joins TRBV29-1 and TRBJ2-3; 8 bases fit TRBD1. Looked up from germline, CDR1 is SQVTM and CDR2 is ANQGSEA. CDR3 length equals 13 residues. Unmatched junction bases numbered 4, after V lost 7 bases and J lost 1 base.

This clone was picked up a small number of times. The V call is TRBV4-3, the J call TRBJ1-1; D is uncertain. Trimming cost V 0 bases and J 7 bases, with 12 bases left between them. The V gene's germline CDR1 is LGHNA and CDR2 YSLEER. This CDR3 is built from 14 residues. The chain's CDR3 is CASSQEWHSYEAFF. In nucleotides, the CDR3 is TGCGCCAGCAGCCAAGAGTGGCACAGCTATGAAGCTTTCTTT.

The gene calls are TRBV10-3 and TRBJ1-4; weak D call: TRBD1 (5 bases). With 2 bases removed from V and 5 bases from J, the gap between germline ends came to 9 bases. From germline, CDR1 is ENHRY and CDR2 SYGVKD. The CDR3 runs 14 residues. In DNA, the CDR3 is TGTGCCATCAGTGAGGAACCAGGGAATGAAAAACTGTTTTTT. Translation gives CAISEEPGNEKLFF.

This chain links TRBV4-1 with TRBJ1-1, with D unclear. The germline gives CDR1 MGHRA, CDR2 YSYEKL. CDR3 length: 13 residues. Trimming pared 0 bases from V and 8 bases from J, leaving 10 bases between. Here the CDR3 reads CASSQEVPREAFF. The CDR3 DNA sequence: TGCGCCAGCAGCCAAGAGGTCCCGAGAGAAGCTTTCTTT.

The J gene is TRBJ1-3, the V gene TRBV9; 8 bases align to TRBD1. Germline V CDR1 and CDR2: SGDLS, YYNGEE. The length of the CDR3 is 12 residues. Germline trimming cut 1 base from V and 11 bases from J; bases unmatched to any gene: 2. The CDR3 loop is CASSVQGAPIYF. The CDR3, as DNA: TGTGCCAGCAGCGTACAGGGGGCGCCCATATATTTT.

The chain joins TRBV27 to TRBJ1-2, with 7 positions matching TRBD1. This CDR3 contains 15 residues. Germline CDR1 reads MNHEY; CDR2 reads SMNVEV (reference sequence). The junction had 10 bases not matched to a gene; V was cut back by 4 bases and J by 5 bases. CDR3 DNA sequence: TGTGCCAGCAGTTCGAATAGACAGGGTGAATATGGCTACACCTTC. Translation gives CASSSNRQGEYGYTF.

The rearrangement joins TRBV2 to TRBJ1-5; 7 bases are a match to TRBD1. Germline V gene data show CDR1 as SNHLY and CDR2 as FYNNEI. V trimming: 6 bases; J trimming: 7 bases; junction bases outside the gene matches: 6. The CDR3 contains 13 residues. The CDR3 DNA is TGTGCCAGCAGCGGACAGGTCAGGCAGCCCCAGCATTTT. Its translation: CASSGQVRQPQHF.

This clone was observed a single time. This chain connects TRBV29-1 to TRBJ2-3; 8 positions agree with TRBD2. The CDR3 consists of 14 residues. The germline V gene has CDR1 SQVTM and CDR2 ANQGSEA. V lost 5 bases, J lost 1 base, and 5 bases stayed unmatched. Here the CDR3 DNA reads TGCAGCGTTAATAAAGCGGGAGGCACAGATACGCAGTATTTT. Protein: CSVNKAGGTDTQYF.

This chain joins TRBV4-3 and TRBJ2-1; TRBD2 matches 9 bases. Germline CDR1 LGHNA, CDR2 YSLEER. This CDR3 has 17 residues. The ends lost 0 bases at V and 2 bases at J; junction bases unmatched: 5. The CDR3 DNA follows: TGCGCCAGCAGCCAAGAAAGGCTAGCGGGACCCTACAATGAGCAGTTCTTC. Translating gives CASSQERLAGPYNEQFF.

The rearrangement links TRBV5-1 to TRBJ2-1, with TRBD2 identical over 15 bases. J gave up 8 bases and V 4 bases, and 4 bases lay outside the gene matches. This CDR3 comprises 15 residues. Germline V gene data show CDR1 as SGHRS and CDR2 as YFSETQ. CDR3 nucleotide sequence: TGCGCCAGCAGCGCGGGACTAGCGGGGGGATATGAGCAGTTCTTC. This encodes CASSAGLAGGYEQFF.

The chain carries TRBV28 and TRBJ1-1; D gene ambiguous. The CDR3 has 15 amino acids. CDR1 and CDR2 (germline): MDHEN, SYDVKM. V lost 5 bases to trimming and J lost 1 base, with 14 bases between them. The CDR3 DNA follows: TGTGCCAGCAGTCTCCCCCCCGCGGCGAACACTGAAGCTTTCTTT. It is translated as CASSLPPAANTEAFF.

J is TRBJ2-7 and V is TRBV4-1, with 7 bases that match TRBD2. CDR3 size: 16 residues. The V gene end was trimmed by 2 bases and the J gene end by 0 bases; junction bases not matched to a gene: 7. Germline values: CDR1 MGHRA, CDR2 YSYEKL. The CDR3 loop reads CASSQILAESSYEQYF. For the CDR3, the DNA is TGCGCCAGCAGCCAAATCCTAGCGGAGAGCTCCTACGAGCAGTACTTC.

The V call is TRBV19, the J call TRBJ2-7, with 8 bases lining up with TRBD2. Looked up from germline, CDR1 is LNHDA and CDR2 is SQIVND (reference sequence). This CDR3 is 16 amino acids long. Losses at the gene ends were 5 bases for V and 4 bases for J; bases not matched to a gene: 13. The CDR3 nucleotides read TGTGCCAGTAGTCCCCAAGACGGCGGGGGGATATACGAGCAGTACTTC. Protein: CASSPQDGGGIYEQYF.

The chain carries TRBV5-5 and TRBJ1-2, with 7 bases that match TRBD1. The CDR3 is made up of 17 amino acids. Germline V CDR1 and CDR2: SGHKS, YYEKEE (reference sequence). J lost 3 bases, V lost 0 bases, and 11 bases had no gene match. The CDR3 loop is CASSLVGGRAIYYGYTF. DNA for the CDR3: TGTGCCAGCAGCTTGGTAGGGGGCCGCGCGATATACTATGGCTACACCTTC.

The chain uses TRBV5-4 and TRBJ2-5, with 9 bases identical to TRBD1. There are 15 residues in the CDR3. Germline-derived CDR1 and CDR2 are SGHNT and YYREEE (reference sequence). V dropped 1 base and J dropped 2; count of bases not matched to a gene: 3. The CDR3 sequence is CASSLYGTGQETQYF. CDR3 sequence (DNA): TGTGCCAGCAGCTTGTATGGGACAGGGCAAGAGACCCAGTACTTC.

This chain links TRBV18 with TRBJ1-2; the D gene is possibly TRBD1 (5 bases). CDR3 length: 14 residues. Germline-derived CDR1 and CDR2 are KGHSH and LQKENI. Trimming stripped 6 bases from V and 7 bases from J, with 18 bases between. CDR3 protein: CASSPDTGVRGYTF. CDR3 sequence (DNA): TGTGCCAGCTCTCCAGATACGGGGGTCCGTGGCTACACCTTC.

This clone is deemed medium-sized. V and J are TRBV6-5 and TRBJ2-7; 9 bases line up with TRBD2. The ends lost 0 bases at V and 5 bases at J; junction bases unmatched: 5. This CDR3 is built from 15 residues. The V gene's germline CDR1 is MNHEY and CDR2 SVGAGI. The CDR3 DNA reads as TGTGCCAGCAGTTACTCGGCGGGGGGGCCACACGAGCAGTACTTC. Translating gives CASSYSAGGPHEQYF.